A selection of T cell receptor beta chains follows, all from one sample in a study of blood T cell repertoires in COVID-19. Sequencing used immunoSEQ multiplex PCR; TCRdb keeps in-frame clones, though not all of them. In the table there are approximately 200,000 clones, roughly 84% of which are singletons. Sequencing input: peripheral blood. Receptors originate from a woman aged 30 to 39 who had recovered from COVID-19. The CDR3 runs from the conserved cysteine through the conserved F or W. D genes are given only for firm matches. Clone size, where shown, is once, few, many, or a class for clones that have expanded.

v_call	j_call	d_call	cdr3_length	clone_size	cdr3_nt	cdr3_aa
TRBV5-1	TRBJ2-7	NA	16	NA	TGCGCCAGCAGCTTGGGCGCGAGCGCGGTGTCTACCGAGCAGTACTTC	CASSLGASAVSTEQYF
TRBV29-1	TRBJ2-5	NA	15	NA	TGCAGCGTTGGTTCTTCGGGGGACTACCAAGAGACCCAGTACTTC	CSVGSSGDYQETQYF
TRBV4-1	TRBJ2-7	NA	18	NA	TGCGCCAGCAGCCAAGGGGTCGGGAGCGGTGACTTCTCCTACGAGCAGTACTTC	CASSQGVGSGDFSYEQYF
TRBV5-1	TRBJ2-1	TRBD2	16	NA	TGCGCCAGCAGCCCGAGTAGCGGGACTTCCTACAATGAGCAGTTCTTC	CASSPSSGTSYNEQFF
TRBV10-3	TRBJ1-6	TRBD1	15	NA	TGTGCCATCACCTCGGACAGGAACAACAATTCACCCCTCCACTTT	CAITSDRNNNSPLHF
TRBV7-2	TRBJ2-2	NA	14	NA	TGTGCCAGCAGCTTGGGACAACGCACCGGGGAGCTGTTTTTT	CASSLGQRTGELFF
TRBV3-1/TRBV3-2	TRBJ1-1	NA	15	NA	TGTGCCAGCAGCCCCCAGGGGCGCGAGAACACTGAAGCTTTCTTT	CASSPQGRENTEAFF
TRBV5-4	TRBJ2-1	TRBD2	15	NA	TGTGCCAGCAGCTCGACTAGCGGGTTCTACAATGAGCAGTTCTTC	CASSSTSGFYNEQFF
TRBV5-4	TRBJ1-3	NA	14	NA	TGTGCCAGCAGCTTGTACGGGGTGTTCGCCACCATATATTTT	CASSLYGVFATIYF
TRBV6-4	TRBJ1-2	TRBD1	17	once	TGTGCCAGCAGTGGCCCCGCGACAGGGGTTACGAACTATGGCTACACCTTC	CASSGPATGVTNYGYTF
TRBV10-3	TRBJ1-1	TRBD1	14	NA	TGTGCCATCAGTGACCGGGACAGGGGCATTGTAGCTTTCTTT	CAISDRDRGIVAFF
TRBV9	TRBJ2-2	TRBD1	16	NA	TGTGCCAGCAGCGAGACAGGGGGGGCGGACACCGGGGAGCTGTTTTTT	CASSETGGADTGELFF
TRBV2	TRBJ2-3	TRBD2	16	NA	TGTGCCAGCAGCGGGACTAGCGGGAGTAGGGCAGATACGCAGTATTTT	CASSGTSGSRADTQYF
TRBV5-1	TRBJ2-7	TRBD1	14	NA	TGCGCCAGCAGCTTGGAACAGGGGGACGACGAGCAGTACTTC	CASSLEQGDDEQYF
TRBV30	TRBJ1-5	NA	14	NA	TGTGCCTGGAGTCCCGACAGGTACAATCAGCCCCAGCATTTT	CAWSPDRYNQPQHF
TRBV24-1	TRBJ1-3	NA	16	once	TGTGCCACCACTCTCGCTTTGGGGGCGAAAGGAAACACCATATATTTT	CATTLALGAKGNTIYF
TRBV7-9	TRBJ2-7	NA	15	many	TGTGCCAGCAGCCCCCGTACGACACCCTCCTACGAGCAGTACTTC	CASSPRTTPSYEQYF
TRBV9	TRBJ1-5	NA	13	NA	TGTGCCAGCAGCCCCGTACCGGGTCAGCCCCAGCATTTT	CASSPVPGQPQHF
TRBV19	TRBJ1-2	TRBD1	14	NA	TGTGCCAGTAGCCTCACCGGGACAGGCTATGGCTACACCTTC	CASSLTGTGYGYTF
TRBV19	TRBJ1-2	NA	14	NA	TGTGCCACCCCCCCGGGACTGCTTGACTATGGCTACACCTTC	CATPPGLLDYGYTF
TRBV9	TRBJ2-2	NA	14	once	TGTGCCAGCAGCGTAGGCGTAAACACCGGGGAGCTGTTTTTT	CASSVGVNTGELFF
TRBV2	TRBJ2-5	NA	11	NA	TGTGCCAGCAGGGCTAGGGAGACCCAGTACTTC	CASRARETQYF
TRBV7-8	TRBJ2-3	NA	15	NA	TGTGCCAGCAGCTACGTGGGCTTTCGCACAGATACGCAGTATTTT	CASSYVGFRTDTQYF
TRBV5-1	TRBJ2-2	TRBD2	20	NA	TGCGCCAGCAGCCACTCCGTACTAGGACTAGCGGGAGGGCCCACCGAGGAGCTGTTTTTT	CASSHSVLGLAGGPTEELFF
TRBV18	TRBJ1-1	NA	13	NA	TGTGCCAGCTCACCAGGGAGGGACCGAGAAGCTTTCTTT	CASSPGRDREAFF
TRBV7-9	TRBJ1-1	TRBD1	16	few	TGTGCCAGCAGCTTAGTGAAGGACAGGGAGGACACTGAAGCTTTCTTT	CASSLVKDREDTEAFF
TRBV10-3	TRBJ1-5	TRBD1	13	NA	TGTGCCATCAGGCGGGACAGGTCGGAGCCCCAGCATTTT	CAIRRDRSEPQHF
TRBV12-3/TRBV12-4	TRBJ2-2	NA	11	NA	TGTGCCAGCACCCAGTCCGGGGAGCTGTTTTTT	CASTQSGELFF
TRBV2	TRBJ2-7	TRBD1	14	NA	TGTGCCAGCAGTGAGAGACAGGGGCCGAGCGAGCAGTACTTC	CASSERQGPSEQYF